This TCR beta chain was found in a study of cytomegalovirus exposure and HLA in healthy donors. Study-level background: Among the approximately 400 donors who were genotyped, 81% fell in the genetic ancestry cluster that is associated with self-reported Caucasian donors.

While unrecorded immune exposures were likely, the donors were nominally healthy when sampled. Germline V gene data show CDR1 as SGDLS and CDR2 as YYNGEE. The CDR3 extends over 13 amino acids. The V and J ends lost 4 bases and 1 base respectively, with 7 bases between them. This clone was recorded a few times. Vbeta (60) and Jbeta (13) primers were used in the PCR. Clones were read by immunoSEQ multiplex PCR, and TCRdb kept only the in-frame ones, dropping some. The sample has about 180,000 clones, around 75% seen once. The chain uses TRBV9 and TRBJ2-3; D possibly corresponds to TRBD2 (6 bases). Source material: PBMCs. The TCR comes from a male donor in good health and CMV-seronegative. DNA of the CDR3: TGTGCCAGCAGCACGGGGGGCACAGATACGCAGTATTTT. It encodes CASSTGGTDTQYF.